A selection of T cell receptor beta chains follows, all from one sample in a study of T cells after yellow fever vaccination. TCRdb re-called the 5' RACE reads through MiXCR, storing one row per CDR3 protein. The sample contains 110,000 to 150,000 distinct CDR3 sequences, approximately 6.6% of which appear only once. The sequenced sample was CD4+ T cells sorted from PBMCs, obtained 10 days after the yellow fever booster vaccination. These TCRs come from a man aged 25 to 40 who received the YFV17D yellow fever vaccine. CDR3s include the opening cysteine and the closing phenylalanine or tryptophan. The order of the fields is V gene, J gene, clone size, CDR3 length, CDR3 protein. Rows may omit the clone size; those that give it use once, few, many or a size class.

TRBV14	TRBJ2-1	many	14	CASSSLAGDVEQFF
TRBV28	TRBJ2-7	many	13	CASSLVNPYEQYF
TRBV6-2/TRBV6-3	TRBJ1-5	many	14	CASSRQGQEQPQHF
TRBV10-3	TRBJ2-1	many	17	CAINQGFGSGSYNEQFF
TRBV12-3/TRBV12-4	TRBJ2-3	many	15	CASRLPGQLTDTQYF
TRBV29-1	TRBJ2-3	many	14	CSVWGRWGTDTQYF
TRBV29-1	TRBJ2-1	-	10	CSVDHNEQFF
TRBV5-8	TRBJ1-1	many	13	CASSSTLGSEAFF
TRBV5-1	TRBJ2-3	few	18	CASSLGRITLPSTDTQYF
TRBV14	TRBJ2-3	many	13	CASSQTSGATQYF
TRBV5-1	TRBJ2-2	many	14	CASSPGTGHGELFF
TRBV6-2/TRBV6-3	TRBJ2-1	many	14	CATYQGLRYNEQFF
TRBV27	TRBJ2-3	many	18	CASSRGLAGGVSTDTQYF
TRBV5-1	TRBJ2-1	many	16	CASSPELAGGYNEQFF